Below are 22 T cell receptor beta chains sequenced from a single sample in a study of cytomegalovirus exposure and HLA in healthy donors. Researchers ran the PCR with 60 Vbeta and 13 Jbeta primers. Only in-frame clones appear in the TCRdb table, and some are missing; sequencing was by immunoSEQ multiplex PCR. The sample lists over 75,000 clones; around four fifths were seen once. The sequencing sample was made of PBMCs. The receptors here all came from a man in his fifties in good health and CMV-seropositive.

This clone occurred once. The junction departs from the called germline gene at one end, perhaps through a read error. V usage is TRBV7-9 and J usage is TRBJ1-1, with 8 bases matching TRBD1. The length of the CDR3 is 15 residues. CDR1 and CDR2 from the germline V gene are SEHNR and FQNEAQ (reference sequence). CDR3 coding DNA: TGTTCCAGCAGCCAAGGGTTGACAGGGGAAACTGAAGCTTTCTTT. Its translation is CSSSQGLTGETEAFF.

The genes are TRBV15 and TRBJ2-3; 10 bases align to TRBD2. The V gene end was trimmed by 1 base and the J gene end by 2 bases; junction bases not matched to a gene: 3. This CDR3 comprises 16 residues. Germline V gene data show CDR1 as LNHNV and CDR2 as YYDKDF (reference sequence). The CDR3 here is CATSRGSGGLTDTQYF. In nucleotides, the CDR3 is TGTGCCACCAGCAGAGGTAGCGGGGGGCTCACAGATACGCAGTATTTT.

In its sample, this clone was seen a few times. The rearrangement joins TRBV9 to TRBJ2-7; the match to TRBD1 covers 9 bases. Germline-derived CDR1 and CDR2 are SGDLS and YYNGEE. CDR3 length: 16 residues. The J segment lost 6 bases and the V segment lost 4 bases, leaving 14 bases of the junction unmatched. The CDR3 sequence: CASSQMAGQGLSEQYF. The CDR3 coding sequence is TGTGCCAGCAGCCAAATGGCGGGACAGGGTCTGAGCGAGCAGTACTTC. The full variable domain, completed using reference TRBV9 and TRBJ2-7, is DSGVTQTPKHLITATGQRVTLRCSPRSGDLSVYWYQQSLDQGLQFLIQYYNGEERAKGNILERFSAQQFPDLHSELNLSSLELGDSALYFCASSQMAGQGLSEQYFGPGTRLTVT.

The V call is TRBV7-2, the J call TRBJ1-2, with 10 bases fitting TRBD1. Germline CDR1 is SGHTA and CDR2 is FQGNSA. Germline trimming cut 5 bases from V and 8 bases from J; bases unmatched to any gene: 8. The CDR3 is 14 amino acids. The CDR3 here is CASSTRQGAHGYTF. In nucleotides, the CDR3 is TGTGCCAGCAGCACGCGACAGGGGGCGCACGGCTACACCTTC.

Points on this clone: Its ends do not fully match the called genes, so a read error is possible. The CDR3 nucleotides read TGCGCCAGCAGCCAAGAGCAGGGTTCTAACTATGGCTACCCCTTC. This codes for CASSQEQGSNYGYPF. V usage is TRBV4-3 and J usage is TRBJ1-2; TRBD1 might be the D (5 bases). This CDR3 region has 15 residues. In germline, CDR1 is LGHNA, CDR2 YSLEER.

This chain connects TRBV4-2 to TRBJ1-1; D may be TRBD1 (5 bases). V shed 1 base and J shed 3 bases, with 9 bases lying between them. The CDR3 has 14 amino acids. Germline-derived CDR1 and CDR2 are LGHNA and YNFKEQ. CDR3 sequence: CASSQAGGDTEAFF. The CDR3 DNA sequence: TGTGCCAGCAGCCAAGCTGGGGGGGACACTGAAGCTTTCTTT.

The V gene is TRBV6-5, the J gene TRBJ2-7; possibly TRBD2 for D (6 bases). The CDR3 is 14 residues long. V gave up 5 bases and J gave up 2 bases, with 13 bases separating them. In germline, CDR1 is MNHEY, CDR2 SVGAGI. The CDR3 spells CASSGGSTTYEQYF. CDR3 sequence (DNA): TGTGCCAGCAGTGGGGGGTCCACCACCTACGAGCAGTACTTC.

This chain joins TRBV6-1 and TRBJ2-7, with TRBD1 matching over 9 bases. J gave up 6 bases and V 7 bases, and 10 bases lay outside the gene matches. The CDR3 loop spans 14 amino acids. Looked up from germline, CDR1 is MNHNS and CDR2 is SASEGT. The CDR3 sequence is CASKVGQGGFEQYF. The CDR3 DNA sequence: TGTGCCAGCAAGGTGGGACAGGGCGGATTCGAGCAGTACTTC.

V gene TRBV5-6 combines with J gene TRBJ2-7; 7 nucleotides line up with TRBD1. CDR3 length equals 15 residues. Germline V lookup: CDR1 SGHDT, CDR2 YYEEEE. J was trimmed by 8 bases and V by 3 bases; bases with no gene match: 14. The CDR3 DNA follows: TGTGCCAGCAGCTCCCTCCGGGCAGGGGGTCTCCAGCAGTACTTC. It encodes CASSSLRAGGLQQYF.

This clone was detected only a few times. The gene calls are TRBV11-3 and TRBJ1-5; 10 bases are shared with TRBD1. Germline trimming cut 6 bases from V and 4 bases from J; bases unmatched to any gene: 12. Germline loops: CDR1 SGHNT, CDR2 YENEEA. This CDR3 contains 17 residues. CDR3 bases: TGTGCCAGCAGTCTAACTATCCGGGACAGGGGTAATCAGCCCCAGCATTTT. Amino acid sequence: CASSLTIRDRGNQPQHF.

This chain joins TRBV13 and TRBJ2-7; D is possibly TRBD2 (5 bases). Looked up from germline, CDR1 is PRHDT and CDR2 is FYEKMQ (reference sequence). CDR3 size: 16 residues. V gave up 4 bases and J gave up 0 bases, with 16 bases separating them. The CDR3 sequence is CASSSAVGLASYEQYF. The CDR3 nucleotides read TGTGCCAGCAGCTCCGCCGTCGGACTCGCCTCCTACGAGCAGTACTTC.

The chain has TRBV6-1 and TRBJ1-3; the match to TRBD1 covers 7 bases. CDR1 is MNHNS, CDR2 SASEGT, per germline. The CDR3 runs 14 residues. The V gene end was trimmed by 6 bases and the J gene end by 4 bases; junction bases not matched to a gene: 6. Here the CDR3 DNA reads TGTGCCAGCAGGAGGGACAGATTAGGAAACACCATATATTTT. Its protein product is CASRRDRLGNTIYF.

This chain joins TRBV19 and TRBJ1-5; D unclear. The CDR3 covers 15 residues. Germline lookup yields CDR1 LNHDA and CDR2 SQIVND (reference sequence). V gave up 6 bases and J gave up 2 bases, with 14 bases separating them. CDR3 coding DNA: TGTGCCAGTAGGCGACTCCCCTGGGGCAATCAGCCCCAGCATTTT. Protein product: CASRRLPWGNQPQHF.

The rearrangement links TRBV7-2 to TRBJ2-5; TRBD1 is a possible D gene (6 bases). Germline CDR1 SGHTA, CDR2 FQGNSA. V lost 2 bases to trimming and J lost 4 bases, with 11 bases between them. The CDR3 spans 14 residues. Written as DNA, the CDR3 is TGTGCCAGCAGCTTAACCAGGGGTCGAGAGACCCAGTACTTC. As protein: CASSLTRGRETQYF.

The rearrangement joins TRBV7-9 to TRBJ1-4, with 7 bases lining up with TRBD1. Trimming took 5 bases from V and 14 from J; bases not matched to a gene: 8. Germline V lookup: CDR1 SEHNR, CDR2 FQNEAQ (reference sequence). The CDR3 sequence is 12 residues long. The CDR3 loop reads CASSSDRVVLFF. CDR3 sequence (DNA): TGTGCCAGCAGCAGTGACAGGGTAGTCCTGTTTTTT.

The V gene is TRBV25-1, the J gene TRBJ2-7; D is possibly TRBD1 (5 bases). Between the trimmed V and J ends, which lost 4 bases and 2 bases, there was a span of 9 bases. There are 13 residues in the CDR3. Germline V lookup: CDR1 MGHDK, CDR2 SYGVNS. This chain's CDR3 is CASSGDSTYEQYF. The CDR3 nucleotides are TGTGCCAGCAGTGGCGACAGTACCTACGAGCAGTACTTC.

The chain recombines TRBV5-1 with TRBJ2-1, with D possibly matching TRBD2 (5 bases). From germline, CDR1 is SGHRS and CDR2 YFSETQ. The length of the CDR3 is 15 residues. Trimming shortened V by 0 bases and J by 8 bases, and 15 bases separated the two germline ends. This CDR3 is CASSLASSFSDEQFF. DNA for the CDR3: TGCGCCAGCAGCTTGGCCTCTAGCTTTAGCGATGAGCAGTTCTTC.

The chain joins TRBV27 to TRBJ1-1; D not certain. Germline V gives CDR1 MNHEY, CDR2 SMNVEV (reference sequence). V lost 6 bases to trimming and J lost 3 bases, with 11 bases between them. This CDR3 is 13 amino acids long. The CDR3 nucleotides are TGTGCCAGCAGGGACTTACTACACACTGAAGCTTTCTTT. Protein sequence: CASRDLLHTEAFF.

This chain connects TRBV6-5 to TRBJ1-2, with a possible D match to TRBD1 (5 bases). Trimming pared 6 bases from V and 2 bases from J, leaving 13 bases between. CDR1 and CDR2 from the germline V gene are MNHEY and SVGAGI. The CDR3 consists of 14 residues. This chain's CDR3 is CASRMTVSNYGYTF. CDR3 bases: TGTGCCAGCAGGATGACAGTCTCCAACTATGGCTACACCTTC.

The rearrangement uses TRBV6-6 and TRBJ2-7, with 10 bases lining up with TRBD2. Germline CDR1 is MNHNY and CDR2 is SVGAGI (reference sequence). V lost 2 bases, J lost 4 bases, and 5 bases stayed unmatched. This CDR3 has 15 amino acids. CDR3 sequence: CASSYQAGGPYEQYF. CDR3 DNA sequence: TGTGCCAGCAGTTACCAAGCGGGGGGGCCTTACGAGCAGTACTTC.

This chain uses TRBV12-5 with TRBJ1-2; 7 bases match TRBD1. Unmatched junction bases numbered 4, after V lost 2 bases and J lost 4 bases. Germline CDR1 reads LGHNT; CDR2 reads FRNRAP. The CDR3 has 14 residues. As DNA, the CDR3 is TGTGCTAGTGGTTTGTCTGGACAGGTCTATGGCTACACCTTC. Translated, it gives CASGLSGQVYGYTF. The full variable domain, completed using reference TRBV12-5 and TRBJ1-2, is DARVTQTPRHKVTEMGQEVTMRCQPILGHNTVFWYRQTMMQGLELLAYFRNRAPLDDSGMPKDRFSAEMPDATLATLKIQPSEPRDSAVYFCASGLSGQVYGYTFGSGTRLTVV.

The chain has TRBV4-3 and TRBJ2-3; D gene unclear. CDR1 is LGHNA, CDR2 YSLEER, per germline. The CDR3 is made up of 15 amino acids. Trimming left V 0 bases short and J 1 base short, with 8 bases between. The DNA for the CDR3 is TGCGCCAGCAGCCAAGATCGGAGCCGCACAGATACGCAGTATTTT. Residues: CASSQDRSRTDTQYF.